The 10 T cell receptor beta chains below come from one sample, sequenced in a study of OX40 agonist ivuxolimab in advanced cancers. Method: immunoSEQ multiplex PCR; TCRdb's copy keeps in-frame clones and lacks some. This sample has some 80,000 clones, with about 85% found just once. This specimen was CD4+ or CD8+ T cells sorted from blood, taken in a trial of the OX40 agonist ivuxolimab. The receptors were gathered from an adult with an advanced solid tumor such as melanoma, head and neck, liver or kidney cancer.

For this clone: The same CDR3 can be traced to other DNA sequences in this sample. The rearrangement uses TRBV19 and TRBJ2-2; D is tentatively TRBD1 or TRBD2 (5 bases each). CDR1 and CDR2 from the germline V gene are LNHDA and SQIVND (reference sequence). The CDR3 spans 16 residues. Trimming cost V 2 bases and J 0 bases, with 10 bases left between them. The CDR3 loop reads CASSILGTTNTGELFF. The CDR3 coding sequence is TGTGCCAGTAGTATATTGGGGACGACGAACACCGGGGAGCTGTTTTTT.

The rearrangement joins TRBV5-6 to TRBJ1-4; tentative D call: TRBD1 (6 bases). Looked up from germline, CDR1 is SGHDT and CDR2 is YYEEEE. This CDR3 has 16 amino acids. Trimming cost V 4 bases and J 1 base, with 14 bases left between them. The CDR3 here is CASSRDTSGTNEKLFF. In nucleotides, the CDR3 is TGTGCCAGCAGCCGGGACACCTCAGGAACTAATGAAAAACTGTTTTTT.

The CDR3 coding sequence is TGTGCCAGCAGCGCGGCCGAGGAGCAGTACTTC. Its protein is CASSAAEEQYF. The chain carries TRBV7-9 and TRBJ2-7; no reliable D call. The CDR3 consists of 11 residues. Trimming pared 5 bases from V and 7 bases from J, leaving 9 bases between. CDR1 SEHNR and CDR2 FQNEAQ come from the germline V gene (reference sequence).

This sequence joins TRBV19 and TRBJ1-5; D possibly corresponds to TRBD1 (5 bases). Germline values: CDR1 LNHDA, CDR2 SQIVND (reference sequence). This CDR3 region has 17 residues. The V end was cut by 3 bases, the J end by 0 bases, with 15 bases between. CDR3: CASSIRARGYSNQPQHF. The CDR3 DNA sequence: TGTGCCAGTAGTATCAGGGCTCGAGGATATAGCAATCAGCCCCAGCATTTT.

Relative to its sample, this clone is medium-sized. The chain recombines TRBV7-6 with TRBJ2-5; 9 bases align to TRBD2. The ends lost 1 base at V and 4 bases at J; junction bases unmatched: 7. This CDR3 has 16 amino acids. Germline V lookup: CDR1 SGHVS, CDR2 FNYEAQ. This chain's CDR3 is CASSLVAGGFGETQYF. CDR3 DNA sequence: TGTGCCAGCAGCTTAGTGGCGGGGGGGTTCGGAGAGACCCAGTACTTC.

V gene TRBV30 combines with J gene TRBJ1-5, with TRBD1 as a possible D gene (5 bases). V lost 2 bases and J lost 3, with 14 bases in between. This CDR3 region has 15 residues. The germline V gene has CDR1 GTSNPN and CDR2 SVGIG (reference sequence). The DNA for the CDR3 is TGTGCCTGGAGTCCAGGTGGGACTAACAATCAGCCCCAGCATTTT. Translated, it gives CAWSPGGTNNQPQHF.

The rearrangement uses TRBV6-5 and TRBJ1-4; possible D gene TRBD1, 6 bases. Per the germline V gene, CDR1 is MNHEY and CDR2 is SVGAGI. V was shortened by 6 bases and J by 7 bases, with 18 bases between the two germline ends. The CDR3 runs 15 residues. CDR3 bases: TGTGCCAGCAGGGCCGGGGGCAGGGGAAGTGAAAAACTGTTTTTT. Encoded protein: CASRAGGRGSEKLFF.

The gene calls are TRBV5-4 and TRBJ2-2; 14 nucleotides agree with TRBD2. CDR1 is SGHNT and CDR2 is YYREEE in the germline V gene (reference sequence). This CDR3 has 17 residues. V lost 5 bases, J lost 1 base, and 4 bases stayed unmatched. The CDR3 loop reads CASRLGLAGGNTGELFF. The CDR3 nucleotides are TGTGCCAGCAGACTAGGACTAGCGGGGGGGAACACCGGGGAGCTGTTTTTT.

V usage is TRBV5-4 and J usage is TRBJ2-7; 9 bases line up with TRBD1. Unmatched junction bases numbered 12, after V lost 4 bases and J lost 1 base. Germline V lookup: CDR1 SGHNT, CDR2 YYREEE (reference sequence). There are 17 residues in the CDR3. The CDR3 protein is CASSPGGQGIGSYEQYF. The CDR3 bases are TGTGCCAGCAGCCCCGGGGGACAGGGAATAGGGTCCTACGAGCAGTACTTC.

The chain is built from TRBV30 and TRBJ1-2; D might be TRBD1 (6 bases). V lost 0 bases and J lost 7, with 9 bases in between. This CDR3 spans 12 amino acids. From germline, CDR1 is GTSNPN and CDR2 SVGIG (reference sequence). CDR3 loop: CAWSVSRGGYTF. The CDR3 DNA follows: TGTGCCTGGAGTGTAAGCAGGGGTGGCTACACCTTC.